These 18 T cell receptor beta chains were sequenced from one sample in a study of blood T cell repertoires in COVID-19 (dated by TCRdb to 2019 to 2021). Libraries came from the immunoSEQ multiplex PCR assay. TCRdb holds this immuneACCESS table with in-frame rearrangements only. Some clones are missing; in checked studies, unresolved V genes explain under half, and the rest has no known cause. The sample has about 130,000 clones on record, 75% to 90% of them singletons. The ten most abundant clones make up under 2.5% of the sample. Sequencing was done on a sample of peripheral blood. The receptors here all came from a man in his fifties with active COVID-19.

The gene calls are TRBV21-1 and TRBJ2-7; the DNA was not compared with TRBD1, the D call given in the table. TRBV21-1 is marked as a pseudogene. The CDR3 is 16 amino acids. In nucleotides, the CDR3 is TGTGCCAGCAGCAAAGAGGGGCAGGACAGGGGTCCCGAGCAGTACTTC. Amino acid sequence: CASSKEGQDRGPEQYF.

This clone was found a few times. CDR3 in amino acids: CASSFPWTGVNTGELFF. CDR3 in DNA: TGTGCCAGCAGCTTTCCGTGGACAGGGGTTAACACCGGGGAGCTGTTTTTT. V is TRBV7-8 and J is TRBJ2-2; TRBD1 matches 9 bases. CDR1 and CDR2 (germline): SGHVS, FQNEAQ. Trimming took 3 bases from V and 2 from J; bases not matched to a gene: 7. This CDR3 region has 17 residues.

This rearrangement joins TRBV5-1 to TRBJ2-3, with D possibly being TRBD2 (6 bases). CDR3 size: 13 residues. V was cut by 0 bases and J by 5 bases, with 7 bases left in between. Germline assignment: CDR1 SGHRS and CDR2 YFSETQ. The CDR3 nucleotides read TGCGCCAGCAGCTTGGTGGGGGGAGATACGCAGTATTTT. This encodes CASSLVGGDTQYF.

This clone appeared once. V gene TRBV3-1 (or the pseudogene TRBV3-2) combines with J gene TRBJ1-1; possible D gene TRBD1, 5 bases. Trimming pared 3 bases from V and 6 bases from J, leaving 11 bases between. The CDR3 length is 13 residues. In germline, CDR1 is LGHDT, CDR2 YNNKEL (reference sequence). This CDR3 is CASSHSKGAEAFF. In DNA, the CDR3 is TGTGCCAGCAGCCATTCTAAAGGGGCTGAAGCTTTCTTT.

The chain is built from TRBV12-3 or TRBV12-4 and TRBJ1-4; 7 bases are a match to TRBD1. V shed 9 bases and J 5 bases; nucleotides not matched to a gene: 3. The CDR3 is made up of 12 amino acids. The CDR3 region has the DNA TGTGCCAGTAGGGGGCCGAATGAAAAACTGTTTTTT. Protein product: CASRGPNEKLFF.

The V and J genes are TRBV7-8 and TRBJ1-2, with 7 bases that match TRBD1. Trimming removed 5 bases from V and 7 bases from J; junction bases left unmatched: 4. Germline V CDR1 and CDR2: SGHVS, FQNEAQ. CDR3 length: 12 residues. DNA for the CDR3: TGTGCCAGCAGCCAGACAGGGATTGGCTACACCTTC. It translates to CASSQTGIGYTF.

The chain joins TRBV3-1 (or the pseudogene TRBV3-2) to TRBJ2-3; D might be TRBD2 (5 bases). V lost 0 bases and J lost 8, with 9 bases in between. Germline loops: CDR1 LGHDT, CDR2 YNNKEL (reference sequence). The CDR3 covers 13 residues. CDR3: CASSQDEGSTQYF. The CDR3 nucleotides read TGTGCCAGCAGCCAAGATGAAGGGAGTACGCAGTATTTT.

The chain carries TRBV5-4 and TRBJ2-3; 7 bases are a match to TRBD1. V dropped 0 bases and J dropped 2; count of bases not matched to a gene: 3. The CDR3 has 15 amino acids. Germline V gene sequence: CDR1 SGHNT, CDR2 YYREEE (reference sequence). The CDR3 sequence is CASSLAGTDTDTQYF. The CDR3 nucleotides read TGTGCCAGCAGCTTGGCCGGGACAGACACAGATACGCAGTATTTT.

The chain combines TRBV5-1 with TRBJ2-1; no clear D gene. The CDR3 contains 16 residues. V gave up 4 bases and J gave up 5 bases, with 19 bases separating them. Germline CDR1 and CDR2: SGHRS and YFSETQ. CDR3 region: CASSGRNGVGDNEQFF. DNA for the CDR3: TGCGCCAGCAGCGGCCGGAACGGTGTGGGCGACAATGAGCAGTTCTTC.

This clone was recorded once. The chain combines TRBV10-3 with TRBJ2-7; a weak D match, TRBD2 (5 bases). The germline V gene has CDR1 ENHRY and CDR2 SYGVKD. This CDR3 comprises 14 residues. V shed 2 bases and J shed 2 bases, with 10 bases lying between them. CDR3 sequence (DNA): TGTGCCATCAGTGAGCCCGACGGGGCCTACGAGCAGTACTTC. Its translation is CAISEPDGAYEQYF.

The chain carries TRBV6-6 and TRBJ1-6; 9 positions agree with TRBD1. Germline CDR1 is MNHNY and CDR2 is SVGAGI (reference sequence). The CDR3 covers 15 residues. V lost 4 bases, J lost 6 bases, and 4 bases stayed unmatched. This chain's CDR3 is CASSSTGGGNSPLHF. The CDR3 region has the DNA TGTGCCAGCAGTTCGACAGGGGGAGGTAATTCACCCCTCCACTTT.

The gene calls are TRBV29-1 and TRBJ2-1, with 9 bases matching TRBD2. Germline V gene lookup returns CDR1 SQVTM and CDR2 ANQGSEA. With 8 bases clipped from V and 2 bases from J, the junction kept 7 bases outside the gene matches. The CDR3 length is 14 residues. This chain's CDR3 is CSFGGGVAYNEQFF. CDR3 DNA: TGCAGCTTTGGCGGGGGGGTCGCCTACAATGAGCAGTTCTTC.

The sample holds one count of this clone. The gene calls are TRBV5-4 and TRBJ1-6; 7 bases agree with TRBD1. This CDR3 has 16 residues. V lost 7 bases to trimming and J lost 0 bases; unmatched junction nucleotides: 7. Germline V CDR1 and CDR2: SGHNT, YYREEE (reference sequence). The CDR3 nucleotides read TGTGCCAGCGGACAGGAGGCAACCTCCTATAATTCACCCCTCCACTTT. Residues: CASGQEATSYNSPLHF.

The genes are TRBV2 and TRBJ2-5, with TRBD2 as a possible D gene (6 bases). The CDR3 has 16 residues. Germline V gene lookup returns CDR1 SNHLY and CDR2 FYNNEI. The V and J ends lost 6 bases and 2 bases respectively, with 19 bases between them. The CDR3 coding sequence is TGTGCCAGCAGAGATCGGGAGAGATTCCAACAAGAGACCCAGTACTTC. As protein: CASRDRERFQQETQYF.

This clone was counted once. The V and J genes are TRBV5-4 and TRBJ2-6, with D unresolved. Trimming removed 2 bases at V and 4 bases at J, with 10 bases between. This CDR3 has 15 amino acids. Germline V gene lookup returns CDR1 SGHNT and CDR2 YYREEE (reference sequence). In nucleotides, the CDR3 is TGTGCCAGCAGCTTAGCAGGCGCCGGGGCCAACGTCCTGACTTTC. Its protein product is CASSLAGAGANVLTF.

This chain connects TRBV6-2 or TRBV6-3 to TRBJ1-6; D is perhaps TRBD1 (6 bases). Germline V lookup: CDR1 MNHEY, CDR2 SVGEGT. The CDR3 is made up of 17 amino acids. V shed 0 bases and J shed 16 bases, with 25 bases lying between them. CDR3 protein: CASSYSLGRTALGGLHF. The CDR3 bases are TGTGCCAGCAGTTACTCTCTCGGTAGGACAGCACTCGGTGGGCTCCACTTT.

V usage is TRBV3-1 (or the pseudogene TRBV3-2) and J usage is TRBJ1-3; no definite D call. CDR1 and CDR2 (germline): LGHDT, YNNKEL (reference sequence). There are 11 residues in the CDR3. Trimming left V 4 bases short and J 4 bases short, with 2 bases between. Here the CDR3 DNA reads TGTGCCAGCAGCCTAGGAAACACCATATATTTT. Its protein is CASSLGNTIYF.

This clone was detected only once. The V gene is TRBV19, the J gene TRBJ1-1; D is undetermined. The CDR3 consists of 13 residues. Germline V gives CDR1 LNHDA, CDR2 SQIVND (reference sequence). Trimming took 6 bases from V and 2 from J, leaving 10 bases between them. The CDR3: CASSATGNTEAFF. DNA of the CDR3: TGTGCCAGTAGCGCGACTGGTAACACTGAAGCTTTCTTT.